A single sample is the source of the 16 T cell receptor beta chains below, sequenced in a study of post-analysis software for immune sequencing data. Their antigens remain unidentified. Unique molecular identifiers tagged the TCR beta cDNA libraries. From the PCR reads, TCRdb called clonotypes with MiXCR, one entry per CDR3 protein. The table has 750,000 to 950,000 distinct CDR3 sequences, just over 45% seen once; the top ten hold over 4.5%. General study findings and limits: TRBV segments more frequent in patients than in controls numbered five and included TRBV5-6, TRBV5-1 and TRBV20-1.

Sequenced sample: blood. The receptors shown here come from a girl between 10 and 17 years old with multiple sclerosis.

This clonotype has more than one count but fewer than ten. In DNA, the CDR3 is TGTGCCAGCAGTGCCACGTCTGGGGCCAACGTCCTGACTTTC. Translated: CASSATSGANVLTF. This rearrangement joins TRBV2 to TRBJ2-6, with D uncertain. This CDR3 spans 14 amino acids. Germline V gene data show CDR1 as SNHLY and CDR2 as FYNNEI. Trimming took 4 bases from V and 1 from J, leaving 5 bases between them.

The V and J genes are TRBV4-3 and TRBJ2-7; 9 bases align to TRBD1. The DNA matches TRBJ2-5 better at its end, which makes the J call doubtful. Germline loops: CDR1 LGHNA, CDR2 YSLEER. The CDR3 is made up of 17 amino acids. As DNA, the CDR3 is TGCGCCAGCAGCCTTGGATCCGGGACAGGGAGGAGGGAGACCCAGTACTTC. Translated, it gives CASSLGSGTGRRETQYF.

This chain links TRBV2 with TRBJ2-7; D is unclear. V lost 3 bases and J 6 bases, leaving 15 bases between the germline ends. There are 14 residues in the CDR3. Germline V lookup: CDR1 SNHLY, CDR2 FYNNEI. The CDR3, as DNA: TGTGCCAGCAGTGATCTAGTCCTCGCGAGCGAGCAGTACTTC. Protein product: CASSDLVLASEQYF. Combining the CDR3 with reference TRBV2 and TRBJ2-7 gives the whole variable domain EPEVTQTPSHQVTQMGQEVILRCVPISNHLYFYWYRQILGQKVEFLVSFYNNEISEKSEIFDDQFSVERPDGSNFTLKIRSTKLEDSAMYFCASSDLVLASEQYFGPGTRLTVT.

A word on this clonotype: Relative to the germline gene, one junction end is altered; a read error may explain this. The chain carries TRBV4-2 and TRBJ2-7, with 10 bases matching TRBD2. Judging by the DNA end, TRBJ2-5 fits better; the J call may be wrong. This CDR3 has 18 amino acids. Germline assignment: CDR1 LGHNA and CDR2 YNFKEQ. The CDR3 bases are TGTGCCAGCAGCCAAGAGGAAACTAGCGGGGCCGACCAGGAGACCCAGTACTTC. Its protein is CASSQEETSGADQETQYF.

This chain uses TRBV7-2 with TRBJ2-7; 10 bases agree with TRBD2. From germline, CDR1 is SGHTA and CDR2 FQGNSA. The CDR3 loop spans 18 amino acids. Trimming at V came to 0 bases and at J to 2 bases, leaving 10 bases not matched to a gene. CDR3 sequence reads: CASSLAPAGGGVPYEQYF. The CDR3 DNA is TGTGCCAGCAGCTTAGCCCCAGCGGGAGGGGGTGTCCCCTACGAGCAGTACTTC.

The chain combines TRBV7-2 with TRBJ2-3; 8 bases align to TRBD2. CDR3 length: 18 residues. J was trimmed by 1 base and V by 1 base; bases with no gene match: 10. Germline CDR1 reads SGHTA; CDR2 reads FQGNSA. CDR3: CASSLESGSGWGTDTQYF. DNA for the CDR3: TGTGCCAGCAGCTTAGAAAGCGGGAGCGGGTGGGGCACAGATACGCAGTATTTT.

The chain carries TRBV12-5 and TRBJ2-5, with 12 bases aligning to TRBD2. The closer fit of TRBJ2-7 to the DNA end suggests the J call may be wrong. The length of the CDR3 is 16 residues. The V gene's germline CDR1 is LGHNT and CDR2 FRNRAP. The CDR3 spells CASGFASGRAGYEQYF. The CDR3 DNA sequence: TGTGCTAGTGGTTTTGCTAGCGGGAGGGCAGGCTACGAGCAGTACTTC.

This clonotype was seen a handful of times. This rearrangement joins TRBV6-5 to TRBJ2-3; TRBD2 aligns across 9 bases. Looked up from germline, CDR1 is MNHEY and CDR2 is SVGAGI. The CDR3 is 15 residues long. Trimming at V came to 2 bases and at J to 6 bases, leaving 6 bases not matched to a gene. The CDR3 loop is CASSYEVAGDDTQYF. In DNA, the CDR3 is TGTGCCAGCAGTTACGAGGTAGCGGGAGATGATACGCAGTATTTT.

V gene TRBV6-2 or TRBV6-3 combines with J gene TRBJ2-7; 8 positions agree with TRBD1. The CDR3 has 13 amino acids. Germline CDR1 MNHEY, CDR2 SVGEGT. The V and J ends lost 5 bases and 4 bases, in that order; junction bases with no gene match: 4. In nucleotides, the CDR3 is TGTGCCAGCAGTCACCGGGACAGGTACGAGCAGTACTTC. It codes for CASSHRDRYEQYF.

J is TRBJ1-2 and V is TRBV7-3; 10 bases fit TRBD1. This CDR3 is 15 amino acids long. The V gene end was trimmed by 1 base and the J gene end by 6 bases; junction bases not matched to a gene: 5. Per germline, CDR1 SGHTA and CDR2 FQGTGA. The CDR3 nucleotides are TGTGCCAGCAGCTTAAACGCCGGGACAGGGGATGGCTACACCTTC. This sequence encodes CASSLNAGTGDGYTF.

This clonotype occurred many times. The chain joins TRBV2 to TRBJ2-5; D remains unclear. CDR1 is SNHLY, CDR2 FYNNEI, per germline. CDR3 length: 11 amino acids. The germline V and J ends were trimmed by 3 bases and 4 bases, with 3 bases remaining between them. CDR3 sequence: CASSEGETQYF. The CDR3 DNA follows: TGTGCCAGCAGTGAGGGAGAGACCCAGTACTTC.

The chain recombines TRBV20-1 with TRBJ2-7, with D possibly TRBD2 on 7 matching bases. The germline gives CDR1 DFQATT, CDR2 SNEGSKA (reference sequence). Trimming removed 0 bases at V and 2 bases at J, with 17 bases between. The CDR3 is 16 amino acids. In nucleotides, the CDR3 is TGCAGTGCTAGAGATTTACACAGGGAGGGAACCTACGAGCAGTACTTC. Translation gives CSARDLHREGTYEQYF.

This clonotype was seen a few times. V and J are TRBV9 and TRBJ2-1; TRBD2 matches 10 bases. CDR1 is SGDLS, CDR2 YYNGEE, per germline. After removal of 3 bases from V and 3 bases from J, the junction contained 6 bases not matched to a gene. The CDR3 is 16 residues long. CDR3 bases: TGTGCCAGCAGCGAGAGCGGGAGGGCTTTCTACAATGAGCAGTTCTTC. Translating gives CASSESGRAFYNEQFF.

The V call is TRBV20-1, the J call TRBJ2-1, with TRBD2 identical over 7 bases. CDR1 and CDR2 (germline): DFQATT, SNEGSKA (reference sequence). The CDR3 sequence is 14 residues long. V was pared by 3 bases and J by 7 bases, with 9 bases of the junction left unmatched. In nucleotides, the CDR3 is TGCAGTGCTAGGACTTCAAGCGGGACGAATGAGCAGTTCTTC. Translation gives CSARTSSGTNEQFF.

The chain has TRBV9 and TRBJ2-1, with D unresolved. CDR1 and CDR2 from the germline V gene are SGDLS and YYNGEE. The CDR3 spans 15 residues. Trimming pared 2 bases from V and 0 bases from J, leaving 9 bases between. The CDR3 protein is CASSVAFDSYNEQFF. As DNA, the CDR3 is TGTGCCAGCAGCGTCGCTTTCGACTCCTACAATGAGCAGTTCTTC. Full variable domain (remainder filled in from reference TRBV9 and TRBJ2-1): DSGVTQTPKHLITATGQRVTLRCSPRSGDLSVYWYQQSLDQGLQFLIQYYNGEERAKGNILERFSAQQFPDLHSELNLSSLELGDSALYFCASSVAFDSYNEQFFGPGTRLTVL.

The chain employs TRBV4-3 and TRBJ2-5, with a tentative D call TRBD2 (6 bases). V was cut by 0 bases and J by 5 bases, with 13 bases left in between. The CDR3 is 15 residues long. The germline V gene encodes CDR1 LGHNA and CDR2 YSLEER. The CDR3 sequence is CASSQDTGTWETQYF. For the CDR3, the DNA is TGCGCCAGCAGCCAAGACACGGGGACTTGGGAGACCCAGTACTTC.